This is a list of T cell receptor beta chains from one sample in a study of type 1 regulatory T cells. No antigen has been identified for these receptors. Each CDR3 protein gets one entry after TCRdb re-called the reads with MiXCR. The sample carries thousands of distinct CDR3 sequences, more than 30% recorded once. Sequencing input: cultured type 1 regulatory T (Tr1) cells, either the whole culture or a sorted fraction (not recorded which). The receptors here all came from a human donor in good health. Each CDR3 is given with its conserved first and last residue. A D gene is named only where the DNA matches it firmly. Only some rows state a clone size, as once, few, many or a class for expanded clones.

V gene	J gene	D gene	clone size	CDR3 DNA	CDR3 protein
TRBV20-1	TRBJ2-7	.	.	TGCAGTGCTCGAAGCCCTCCCCGCTACGGGCAGTACTTC	CSARSPPRYGQYF
TRBV7-9	TRBJ1-2	.	.	TGTGCCAGCAGCTCATCGGACAAAAACTATGGCTACACCTTC	CASSSSDKNYGYTF
TRBV5-4	TRBJ1-2	.	few	TGTGCCAGCAGCGTTACAGGGCCTGGGGGCTACACCTTC	CASSVTGPGGYTF
TRBV6-2/TRBV6-3	TRBJ2-3	.	.	TGTGCCAGCAGTTACCAGCGGGCAGATACGCAGTATTTT	CASSYQRADTQYF
TRBV5-1	TRBJ2-7	TRBD2	medium-sized	TGCGCCAGCAGCTTGGGACTAGCGGAGACCAAGCAGTACTTC	CASSLGLAETKQYF
TRBV20-1	TRBJ2-7	.	medium-sized	TGCAGTGCTGCCCGTCCCTTTGCAGCGGCCAACTACGAGCAGTACTTC	CSAARPFAAANYEQYF
TRBV18	TRBJ2-1	TRBD1	.	TGTGCCAGCTCTCAACAGGGGGCAGAGAACAATGAGCAGTTCTTC	CASSQQGAENNEQFF
TRBV12-3/TRBV12-4	TRBJ2-7	TRBD2	medium-sized	TGTGCCAGCAGTTTGCTAGCGGGAATGTCCTACGAGCAGTACTTC	CASSLLAGMSYEQYF
TRBV7-2	TRBJ2-2	TRBD2	medium-sized	TGTGCCAGCAGCTCTCCCCCTGGCGGGAGGGCCGACGGGGAGCTGTTTTTT	CASSSPPGGRADGELFF
TRBV20-1	TRBJ2-1	.	.	TGCAGTGCTAGAGCCCGGGACTCCTACAATGAGCAGTTCTTC	CSARARDSYNEQFF
TRBV19	TRBJ1-2	.	.	TGTGCCAGTAGTACCAGAACAGGTGCTGCTAACTATGGCTACACCTTC	CASSTRTGAANYGYTF
TRBV13	TRBJ2-3	TRBD2	.	TGTGCCAGCAGCACTCGGACTAGCACCACAGATACGCAGTATTTT	CASSTRTSTTDTQYF
TRBV7-2	TRBJ2-3	.	medium-sized	TGTGCCAGCAGCTCCCCCGCTCGACCAGATACGCAGTATTTT	CASSSPARPDTQYF
TRBV29-1	TRBJ2-5	.	few	TGCAGCGTTCGGGGCAGGCAAGAAGAGACCCAGTACTTC	CSVRGRQEETQYF
TRBV5-1	TRBJ2-7	TRBD1	.	TGCGCCAGCAGCTTAGGGACAGGGGGACCCTACGAGCAGTACTTC	CASSLGTGGPYEQYF
TRBV20-1	TRBJ2-3	TRBD2	.	TGCAGTGCTAGGGGTGGACTAGCGGGAGCAGATACGCAGTATTTT	CSARGGLAGADTQYF
TRBV4-3	TRBJ2-2	.	hyperexpanded	TGCGCCAGCAGCCAAGTTCTCGGGACGGTAAACACCGGGGAGCTGTTTTTT	CASSQVLGTVNTGELFF
TRBV2	TRBJ1-2	.	.	TGTGTCAGCAGTGAAATGGGGGCTGGCGGCGGCTACACCTTC	CVSSEMGAGGGYTF
TRBV7-2	TRBJ2-1	.	.	TGTGCCAGCAGCTTAAGGACTCAGGTTGGGGGGTTCTTC	CASSLRTQVGGFF
TRBV7-3	TRBJ2-1	TRBD2	.	TGTGCCAGCAGCTTATTGGCTGTCTTGGGGAGGGCCCTGGTCTTC	CASSLLAVLGRALVF
TRBV5-4	TRBJ2-1	TRBD2	few	TGTGCCAGCAGCGTCGGGACTAGCGGGGCCTACAATGAGCAGTTCTTC	CASSVGTSGAYNEQFF
TRBV2	TRBJ2-3	TRBD2	.	TGTGCCACAGGACTAGCTCTCATCCGAGGGGATACGCAGTATTTT	CATGLALIRGDTQYF
TRBV5-1	TRBJ2-2	TRBD2	.	TGCGCCAGCAGCTTGCTAGGGAGGGCGAACACCGGGGAGCTGTTTTTT	CASSLLGRANTGELFF
TRBV3-1	TRBJ2-1	TRBD2	.	TGTGCCAGCAGCCAATGGACTAGCGGGTCGGATGAGCAGTTCTTC	CASSQWTSGSDEQFF
TRBV6-1	TRBJ2-1	.	medium-sized	TGTGCCAGCAGTGAGGCAGACAGGCTTCCCTACAATGAGCAGTTCTTC	CASSEADRLPYNEQFF
TRBV29-1	TRBJ1-1	TRBD1	.	TGCAGCGGGGTGGGACAGATGAACACTGAAGCTTACTTT	CSGVGQMNTEAYF
TRBV2	TRBJ1-4	.	.	TGTGCCAGCAGTGAGCGGCGACGCGGGACTAATGAAAAACTGTTTTTT	CASSERRRGTNEKLFF
TRBV6-1	TRBJ2-2	.	.	TGTGCCAGCATAAGCCCCTCTGGTTTCACCGGGGGGCTGTTTTTT	CASISPSGFTGGLFF
TRBV5-5	TRBJ2-2	.	.	TGTGCCAGCAGCTTGAATCCTCGGGCTAGCCCCGGGGAGCTGTTTTTT	CASSLNPRASPGELFF
TRBV6-5	TRBJ2-7	TRBD2	.	TGTGCCAGCAGTTACGGGGCTAGCGGGTTCTACGAGCAGTACTTC	CASSYGASGFYEQYF
TRBV5-1	TRBJ2-1	TRBD2	.	TGCGCCAGCGGCCTAGCGGCATCCTACAATGAGCAGTTCTTC	CASGLAASYNEQFF
TRBV29-1	TRBJ2-7	.	many	TGCAGCGTTGAAGTTGGGCGCCACGAGCAGTACTTC	CSVEVGRHEQYF
TRBV7-9	TRBJ2-7	.	.	TGTGCCAGCAGCACGACGGGGGTGCAGTACTTC	CASSTTGVQYF
TRBV18	TRBJ2-1	.	.	TGTGCCAGCTCATCCGGGACTTTCAATGAGCAGTTCTTC	CASSSGTFNEQFF
TRBV20-1	TRBJ2-3	TRBD2	.	TGCAGTGCTAGAAGGTCTAGCGGGTGGGCAGATACGCAGTATTTT	CSARRSSGWADTQYF
TRBV9	TRBJ2-7	.	few	TGTGCCAGCAGCGTAGGACCGTCAAGCTCCTACGAGCAGTACTTC	CASSVGPSSSYEQYF
TRBV24-1	TRBJ1-2	TRBD1	medium-sized	TGTGCCACCGGTCCAGGGGGTTCCTATAACTATGGCTACACCTTC	CATGPGGSYNYGYTF
TRBV18	TRBJ2-5	.	few	TGTGCCAGCTCACCGCAGCAGGGTCCAGAGACCCAGTACTTC	CASSPQQGPETQYF
TRBV7-7	TRBJ2-3	TRBD2	many	TGTGCCAGCAGCTTAGGGCTAGCGGGAGCAGATACGCAGTATTTT	CASSLGLAGADTQYF
TRBV5-1	TRBJ2-6	.	few	TGCGCCAGCAGCTTGGGTTTAACTACTGGGGCCAACGTCCTGACTTTC	CASSLGLTTGANVLTF
TRBV11-2	TRBJ1-5	.	medium-sized	TGTGCCAGCAGCTTTGCAGGGTTCCAACAGCCCCAGCATTTT	CASSFAGFQQPQHF
TRBV5-1	TRBJ2-4	.	medium-sized	TGCGCCAGCAGCTTGGGTCTCCCTGGTGGAAACATTCAGTACTTC	CASSLGLPGGNIQYF
TRBV7-9	TRBJ2-7	.	.	TGTGCCAGCAGCCTCTTTGGTAGCGCCCTCTCCTACGAGCAGTACTTC	CASSLFGSALSYEQYF
TRBV12-3/TRBV12-4	TRBJ2-1	TRBD2	few	TGTGCCAGCAGTTTAGTGACTAGCGGGAGCGGTGAGCAGTTCTTC	CASSLVTSGSGEQFF
TRBV24-1	TRBJ2-5	.	few	TGTGCCACCAGTGGACAGGGAGGTCTGGAGACCCAGTACTTC	CATSGQGGLETQYF
TRBV11-2	TRBJ1-1	TRBD1	few	TGTGCCAGCAGCTTGGGACAGGGGAACACTGAAGCTTTCTTT	CASSLGQGNTEAFF
TRBV6-5	TRBJ2-2	TRBD1	.	TGTGCCAGCAGTTACGCAGGGGGCACCGGGGAGCTGTTTTTT	CASSYAGGTGELFF
TRBV11-2	TRBJ1-1	.	medium-sized	TGTGCCAGCAGCTCCCTGACTGGGGGCAGCACTGAAGCTTTCTTT	CASSSLTGGSTEAFF
TRBV2	TRBJ1-5	TRBD1	few	TGTGCCAGCAACCTCGACAGGGCCGTCACCCCTCAGCCCCAGCATTTT	CASNLDRAVTPQPQHF
TRBV5-1	TRBJ2-5	TRBD2	.	TGCGCCAGCAGCTTGGCGGGAGGGGTCCTTATAGAGACCCAGTACTTC	CASSLAGGVLIETQYF
TRBV20-1	TRBJ1-2	.	few	TGCAGTGCTTATCTGCGACTAGGAGGCTACACCTTC	CSAYLRLGGYTF
TRBV9	TRBJ1-6	.	.	TGTGCCAGCAGCGTAGTGGCAGGGAAAGACTCACCCCTCCACTTT	CASSVVAGKDSPLHF
TRBV9	TRBJ1-1	.	many	TGTGCCAGCAGCGTAGTCCCGGGAACGGCGAACACTGAAGCTTTCTTT	CASSVVPGTANTEAFF